This entry is about one T cell receptor beta chain. Its antigen is as yet unknown. There were TCR beta CDR3 regions amplified from RNA transcripts. Carried out on the TCR CDR3, a first-round RT-PCR used the HTBI primer set. TCRdb passed the multiplex PCR reads through MiXCR, listing each CDR3 protein once. The sample shows around 450,000 distinct CDR3 sequences, about 13% of them seen only once. This sample is drawn from a study of T cells in Graves' hyperthyroidism and ophthalmopathy. Study-wide results and caveats: Prediction of ophthalmopathy progression came a median approximately 7 months pre-onset. In simple terms, a model built on 13 V-J features told ophthalmopathy apart from stable hyperthyroidism. Most expanded thyroid clonotypes above 0.001 recurred in blood.

Losses at the gene ends were 1 base for V and 1 base for J; bases not matched to a gene: 5. The CDR3 totals 15 residues. Germline values: CDR1 SGHNT, CDR2 YYREEE (reference sequence). Input material: blood. This clonotype was obtained from a woman aged 18 to 35 with Graves' hyperthyroidism. This chain joins TRBV5-4 and TRBJ2-7; 7 bases are shared with TRBD1. CDR3 coding DNA: TGTGCCAGCAGCTTGCAGACAGGGAGTTCCTACGAGCAGTACTTC. Protein: CASSLQTGSSYEQYF.